Presented here are 9 T cell receptor beta chains from one specimen sequenced in a study of siplizumab effects on memory and regulatory T cells. The table came from immunoSEQ multiplex PCR; TCRdb's copy has only in-frame clones and leaves some out. This sample has 95,000 to 100,000 clones, with about nine tenths found just once. Sample: non-Treg CD4+ T cells sorted from blood. The receptors stem from a human donor in good health.

V gene TRBV19 combines with J gene TRBJ2-7; 8 bases match TRBD1. This CDR3 contains 14 residues. The junction had 7 bases not matched to a gene; V was cut back by 7 bases and J by 2 bases. Looked up from germline, CDR1 is LNHDA and CDR2 is SQIVND (reference sequence). CDR3 bases: TGTGCCAGTACCCCCGGGACAGGAGCCTACGAGCAGTACTTC. It is translated as CASTPGTGAYEQYF.

The count of this clone is one. The V and J genes are TRBV7-3 and TRBJ2-2; the D is unclear. Germline loops: CDR1 SGHTA, CDR2 FQGTGA. Trimming removed 5 bases from V and 6 bases from J, with 7 bases in between. The CDR3 extends over 12 amino acids. CDR3 nucleotide sequence: TGTGCCAGCAGCCTGAGTCCCGGGGAGCTGTTTTTT. It encodes CASSLSPGELFF.

The chain couples TRBV19 to TRBJ2-1; TRBD2 matches 10 bases. CDR1 is LNHDA, CDR2 SQIVND, per germline (reference sequence). V lost 7 bases to trimming and J lost 2 bases; unmatched junction nucleotides: 5. The CDR3 covers 15 residues. CDR3 residues: CASKAGTSAYNEQFF. The CDR3 DNA reads TGTGCCAGTAAAGCCGGGACTAGCGCCTACAATGAGCAGTTCTTC.

The chain couples TRBV7-9 to TRBJ1-1; D remains ambiguous. The CDR3 is 14 amino acids. CDR1 and CDR2 (germline): SEHNR, FQNEAQ (reference sequence). Trimming left V 0 bases short and J 5 bases short, with 10 bases between. The CDR3: CASSLAAGGTEAFF. DNA for the CDR3: TGTGCCAGCAGCTTAGCCGCAGGTGGAACTGAAGCTTTCTTT.

This clone appeared once. V is TRBV6-6 and J is TRBJ2-7; possibly TRBD1 for D (6 bases). The V gene's germline CDR1 is MNHNY and CDR2 SVGAGI (reference sequence). V dropped 6 bases and J dropped 2 bases, with 11 bases sitting between them. The CDR3 runs 13 residues. In DNA, the CDR3 is TGTGCCAGCAGCTCCGGACAGCCCTACGAGCAGTACTTC. Its protein is CASSSGQPYEQYF.

This clone has only one observation. J is TRBJ1-2 and V is TRBV7-9; no clear D. Germline lookup yields CDR1 SEHNR and CDR2 FQNEAQ (reference sequence). The germline V and J ends were trimmed by 6 bases and 7 bases, with 21 bases remaining between them. This CDR3 has 15 residues. The CDR3 nucleotides are TGTGCCAGCAGACCCGCCCCCCCATCCCCGCCTGGCTACACCTTC. It specifies CASRPAPPSPPGYTF.

V is TRBV19 and J is TRBJ1-1; D is perhaps TRBD1 (6 bases). V dropped 8 bases and J dropped 2 bases, with 12 bases sitting between them. The CDR3 consists of 13 residues. CDR1 and CDR2 from the germline V gene are LNHDA and SQIVND (reference sequence). CDR3 coding DNA: TGTGCCAGTGGCAACAGGGATAACACTGAAGCTTTCTTT. Translating it yields CASGNRDNTEAFF.

The chain uses TRBV14 and TRBJ2-7; 10 nucleotides match TRBD2. This CDR3 region has 15 residues. Germline V gives CDR1 SGHDN, CDR2 FVKESK. V lost 4 bases to trimming and J lost 4 bases; unmatched junction nucleotides: 7. The CDR3 DNA reads as TGTGCCAGCAGCCTGCTAGCGGGAGCCCCTTACGAGCAGTACTTC. Its protein is CASSLLAGAPYEQYF.

This chain connects TRBV29-1 to TRBJ2-7; D is unclear. Germline V gene data show CDR1 as SQVTM and CDR2 as ANQGSEA. The CDR3 is made up of 11 amino acids. With 7 bases removed from V and 0 bases from J, the gap between germline ends came to 7 bases. CDR3 amino acids: CSAGDSYEQYF. As DNA, the CDR3 is TGCAGCGCTGGGGACTCCTACGAGCAGTACTTC.